One and the same sample provided the 21 T cell receptor beta chains below, sequenced in a study of cytomegalovirus exposure and HLA in healthy donors. PCR involved 60 Vbeta and 13 Jbeta primers. Assay used: immunoSEQ multiplex PCR; TCRdb lists only in-frame clones, some missing. The sample includes about 120,000 clones, 80% seen only once; the top ten take just over 2.5%. Sequenced material: PBMCs. Source of these receptors: a man younger than 45 in good health and CMV-seronegative.

The chain joins TRBV27 to TRBJ2-3; 9 bases fit TRBD2. This CDR3 region has 16 residues. Germline lookup yields CDR1 MNHEY and CDR2 SMNVEV (reference sequence). V lost 7 bases to trimming and J lost 0 bases; unmatched junction nucleotides: 8. As DNA, the CDR3 is TGTGCCAGCACCGATACCGGACTAGCGAGCACAGATACGCAGTATTTT. Protein sequence: CASTDTGLASTDTQYF.

This chain uses TRBV2 with TRBJ1-4; D is uncertain. V was shortened by 2 bases and J by 7 bases, with 5 bases between the two germline ends. Per the germline V gene, CDR1 is SNHLY and CDR2 is FYNNEI. This CDR3 has 12 amino acids. This CDR3 reads CASSEFSEKLFF. The CDR3 bases are TGTGCCAGCAGTGAATTTAGTGAAAAACTGTTTTTT.

As for this clone: Other DNA variants within this sample encode the same CDR3. The CDR3 here is CASSFRGLNTEAFF. CDR3 DNA: TGTGCCAGCAGTTTCAGGGGGTTGAACACTGAAGCTTTCTTT. This chain joins TRBV28 and TRBJ1-1; 7 nucleotides align to TRBD1. CDR3 size: 14 residues. Germline loops: CDR1 MDHEN, CDR2 SYDVKM. J gave up 0 bases and V 3 bases, and 1 base lay outside the gene matches.

This rearrangement joins TRBV6-5 to TRBJ2-3, with 8 nucleotides matching TRBD2. The J segment lost 1 base and the V segment lost 0 bases, leaving 0 bases of the junction unmatched. The germline gives CDR1 MNHEY, CDR2 SVGAGI. This CDR3 has 15 amino acids. In DNA, the CDR3 is TGTGCCAGCAGTTACTCAGCGGGAGGCACAGATACGCAGTATTTT. Protein sequence: CASSYSAGGTDTQYF.

The V and J genes are TRBV29-1 and TRBJ2-1; a possible D gene is TRBD1 (6 bases). This CDR3 spans 14 amino acids. The V end lost 5 bases, the J end lost 3 bases, and 14 bases lay between the germline ends. Per the germline V gene, CDR1 is SQVTM and CDR2 is ANQGSEA. This CDR3 is CSVTTGQIYNEQFF. The CDR3 nucleotides read TGCAGCGTTACCACGGGACAAATCTACAATGAGCAGTTCTTC.

The V call is TRBV11-2, the J call TRBJ1-1; 8 bases map to TRBD1. V was pared by 5 bases and J by 3 bases, with 8 bases of the junction left unmatched. The CDR3 has 15 residues. Germline lookup yields CDR1 SGHAT and CDR2 FQNNGV. Here the CDR3 reads CASSPGTGGDTEAFF. The CDR3 DNA sequence: TGTGCCAGCAGCCCAGGGACAGGCGGGGACACTGAAGCTTTCTTT.

The V call is TRBV27, the J call TRBJ1-2; D gene uncertain. Per germline, CDR1 MNHEY and CDR2 SMNVEV (reference sequence). The CDR3 covers 14 residues. V was trimmed by 3 bases and J by 4 bases, leaving 12 bases between them. The CDR3 reads CASSFKQLGYGYTF. CDR3 sequence (DNA): TGTGCCAGCAGTTTTAAACAGTTGGGCTATGGCTACACCTTC.

This chain uses TRBV7-2 with TRBJ2-5, with D possibly being TRBD2 (6 bases). Germline lookup yields CDR1 SGHTA and CDR2 FQGNSA. This CDR3 has 15 amino acids. With 6 bases removed from V and 4 bases from J, the gap between germline ends came to 18 bases. The DNA of the CDR3 is TGTGCCAGCAGAAACCAAGGGAGGTTAGGAGAGACCCAGTACTTC. Protein: CASRNQGRLGETQYF.

CDR3 nucleotides: TGTGCTAGTGGTTGGACAGGGGTCGTCGCTTTCTTT. Protein sequence: CASGWTGVVAFF. The chain recombines TRBV12-5 with TRBJ1-1; 9 nucleotides align to TRBD1. The CDR3 spans 12 residues. Germline V gene data show CDR1 as LGHNT and CDR2 as FRNRAP. V dropped 4 bases and J dropped 11; count of bases not matched to a gene: 5.

V gene TRBV6-1 combines with J gene TRBJ2-2, with TRBD2 as a possible D gene (7 bases). The germline CDR1 and CDR2 sequences are MNHNS and SASEGT. This CDR3 region has 14 residues. Trimming shortened V by 3 bases and J by 4 bases, and 9 bases separated the two germline ends. CDR3: CASSDGGPTGELFF. CDR3 sequence (DNA): TGTGCCAGCAGTGACGGGGGGCCCACCGGGGAGCTGTTTTTT.

V and J are TRBV10-3 and TRBJ1-4, with TRBD1 as a possible D gene (6 bases). The length of the CDR3 is 13 residues. The V and J ends lost 7 bases and 8 bases respectively, with 14 bases between them. Per germline, CDR1 ENHRY and CDR2 SYGVKD. Here the CDR3 reads CAINPGQGEKLFF. Written as DNA, the CDR3 is TGTGCCATCAACCCGGGACAAGGGGAAAAACTGTTTTTT.

This chain uses TRBV19 with TRBJ2-7; tentatively, D is TRBD1 (6 bases). The CDR3 spans 14 residues. The V gene lost 9 bases and the J gene lost 1 base, with 16 bases spanning the gap. Looked up from germline, CDR1 is LNHDA and CDR2 is SQIVND (reference sequence). CDR3 DNA: TGTGCCAGAGGGATAGGACAGAAATCCTACGAGCAGTACTTC. It codes for CARGIGQKSYEQYF.

Remarks on this clone: Mismatch with germline at one junction end may stem from a read error. The chain uses TRBV18 and TRBJ1-5; D call uncertain. The CDR3 is made up of 16 amino acids. The V gene's germline CDR1 is KGHSH and CDR2 LQKENI. CDR3 DNA: TGTGCCAGCTCACCATACTTCGGCGGGAGCAATCAGCCCCAGAATTTT. Protein: CASSPYFGGSNQPQNF.

In nucleotides, the CDR3 is TGTGCCAGCAGGACAGGGATCGGGTCCTACGAGCAGTACTTC. Amino acid sequence: CASRTGIGSYEQYF. The genes are TRBV27 and TRBJ2-7; 7 bases fit TRBD1. Germline CDR1 reads MNHEY; CDR2 reads SMNVEV (reference sequence). The trim removed 6 bases at V and 1 base at J, leaving 6 bases unmatched. The CDR3 is 14 residues long.

This clone has only a few counts. The genes are TRBV6-5 and TRBJ2-7; possible D gene TRBD1, 6 bases. The length of the CDR3 is 14 residues. Looked up from germline, CDR1 is MNHEY and CDR2 is SVGAGI. V shed 2 bases and J shed 5 bases, with 13 bases lying between them. The CDR3 here is CASSYRRGWDEQYF. The CDR3 nucleotides are TGTGCCAGCAGTTACCGCAGGGGATGGGACGAGCAGTACTTC.

The chain is built from TRBV7-2 and TRBJ1-1; 10 bases match TRBD1. CDR3 size: 14 residues. CDR1 is SGHTA, CDR2 FQGNSA, per germline. V was pared by 2 bases and J by 8 bases, with 5 bases of the junction left unmatched. DNA of the CDR3: TGTGCCAGCAGCTTAATGACAGGGGGCGGCGAAGCTTTCTTT. This sequence encodes CASSLMTGGGEAFF.

The chain couples TRBV19 to TRBJ2-1; maybe TRBD2 (6 bases). The V and J ends lost 4 bases and 6 bases respectively, with 13 bases between them. Germline V gene lookup returns CDR1 LNHDA and CDR2 SQIVND (reference sequence). The CDR3 loop spans 14 amino acids. The CDR3 sequence is CASSTPGLLNEQFF. CDR3 bases: TGTGCCAGTAGTACCCCGGGACTCCTCAATGAGCAGTTCTTC.

This clone was recorded only once. J is TRBJ2-2 and V is TRBV19; 8 nucleotides align to TRBD1. The germline V gene encodes CDR1 LNHDA and CDR2 SQIVND (reference sequence). This CDR3 has 14 amino acids. Trimming cost V 7 bases and J 5 bases; bases outside gene matches: 6. CDR3 loop: CASKVGQETGELFF. The CDR3 bases are TGTGCCAGTAAGGTGGGACAGGAAACCGGGGAGCTGTTTTTT.

The chain is built from TRBV19 and TRBJ2-3, with TRBD1 as a possible D gene (6 bases). V was cut by 6 bases and J by 2 bases, with 12 bases left in between. The CDR3 contains 14 residues. Germline V gene lookup returns CDR1 LNHDA and CDR2 SQIVND (reference sequence). The CDR3 DNA is TGTGCCAGTAGCCAGGGGCCGGCCACAGATACGCAGTATTTT. Translation: CASSQGPATDTQYF.

This clone turned up a few times. This chain links TRBV19 with TRBJ2-3; unclear D gene. CDR1 is LNHDA, CDR2 SQIVND, per germline (reference sequence). CDR3 length: 15 amino acids. V was pared by 3 bases and J by 2 bases, with 12 bases between. The CDR3 bases are TGTGCCAGTAGTATGGCGGTGCTGAACACAGATACGCAGTATTTT. It is translated as CASSMAVLNTDTQYF.

The chain uses TRBV28 and TRBJ2-6; 7 nucleotides align to TRBD2. V lost 1 base and J lost 4; bases outside the gene matches: 7. Germline CDR1 is MDHEN and CDR2 is SYDVKM. CDR3 length: 17 amino acids. The CDR3 DNA reads TGTGCCAGCAGTTTATCGGACGGGAGGTTAGGGGCCAACGTCCTGACTTTC. Translating it yields CASSLSDGRLGANVLTF. Full variable domain (outside the CDR3, taken from reference TRBV28 and TRBJ2-6): DVKVTQSSRYLVKRTGEKVFLECVQDMDHENMFWYRQDPGLGLRLIYFSYDVKMKEKGDIPEGYSVSREKKERFSLILESASTNQTSMYLCASSLSDGRLGANVLTFGAGSRLTVL.